The rows below give T cell receptor beta chains drawn from one sample of a study of PD-1 blockade in classical Hodgkin lymphoma. Method: immunoSEQ multiplex PCR; TCRdb's copy keeps in-frame clones and lacks some. The table has about 30,000 clones, around 81% seen once. The sequencing used peripheral blood mononuclear cells (PBMCs), collected before the fourth cycle of nivolumab. The receptors shown here come from a human donor with classical Hodgkin lymphoma. Both conserved end residues are part of each CDR3. Each record gives: J gene, V gene, D gene, clone size, CDR3 DNA, CDR3 protein. A D gene is named only where the DNA matches it firmly. Rows give clone size only sometimes, using once, few, many, or a class for an expanded clone.

TRBJ2-7 TRBV7-3 - - TGTGCCAGCAGCTACGCGGGCCTCTACGAGCAGTACTTC CASSYAGLYEQYF
TRBJ1-2 TRBV27 - - TGTGCCAGCAGTTTATACCAGGGAGGCTATGGCTACACCTTC CASSLYQGGYGYTF
TRBJ1-1 TRBV11-2 - - TGTGCCAGCAGCGCCGGGGGGATGTTCACTGAAGCTTTCTTT CASSAGGMFTEAFF
TRBJ2-1 TRBV12-5 - few TGTGCTAGTGCCCTGGGGCCTTACAATGAGCAGTTCTTC CASALGPYNEQFF
TRBJ1-1 TRBV5-1 - few TGCGCCAGCAGCCCCTATGAGGGCACGAACACTGAAGCTTTCTTT CASSPYEGTNTEAFF
TRBJ1-4 TRBV27 - - TGTGCCAGCAGTTTTAGTGGGTATGAAAAACTGTTTTTT CASSFSGYEKLFF
TRBJ1-6 TRBV5-6 - - TGTGCCAGCAGCTTGGACAGGTTTGATTCACCCCTCCACTTT CASSLDRFDSPLHF
TRBJ2-5 TRBV7-3 - few TGTGCCAGCAGCTTAAACCGTCAGGAGACCCAGTACTTC CASSLNRQETQYF
TRBJ2-7 TRBV6-1 - once TGTGCCAGTCTTTTGAAGTGGGGCTCCTACGAGCAGTACTTC CASLLKWGSYEQYF
TRBJ1-5 TRBV7-2 - - TGTGCCAGCAGCTTGACCGCGGGCAATCAGCCCCAGCATTTT CASSLTAGNQPQHF
TRBJ2-3 TRBV4-1 - - TGCGCCAGCAGCCTATGGAATCTAGATACGCAGTATTTT CASSLWNLDTQYF
TRBJ2-5 TRBV4-1 TRBD2 - TGCGCCAGCAGCCAAGTCCTTAGCGGGTACCAAGAGACCCAGTACTTC CASSQVLSGYQETQYF
TRBJ1-2 TRBV5-1 - - TGCGCCAGCAGCTTGGCTATGGGAAGTGGCTACACCTTC CASSLAMGSGYTF
TRBJ2-2 TRBV7-9 TRBD1 - TGTGCCAGCAGCTGGGACAGGAGGACCGGGGAGCTGTTTTTT CASSWDRRTGELFF
TRBJ2-1 TRBV19 TRBD2 - TGTGCCAGTATTAGCGGGAGTCGGGATGAGCAGTTCTTC CASISGSRDEQFF
TRBJ1-1 TRBV5-1 TRBD1 - TGCGCCAGCAGCTTGGGGACAGGGTCCTACTTGAACACTGAAGCTTTCTTT CASSLGTGSYLNTEAFF
TRBJ2-3 TRBV6-4 TRBD2 - TGTGCCAGCAGTGAGGGGACTAGCGGGACAGATACGCAGTATTTT CASSEGTSGTDTQYF
TRBJ2-1 TRBV18 TRBD2 - TGTGCCAGCTCACCTACTACTAGCGGGGGGAGATCCGAGCAGTTCTTC CASSPTTSGGRSEQFF
TRBJ1-4 TRBV30 - - TGTGCCTGGAGTGGTGAAAAACTGTTTTTT CAWSGEKLFF
TRBJ2-1 TRBV28 TRBD2 - TGTGCCAGCAGTTCAGCGGGAGAGTCCTACAATGAGCAGTTCTTC CASSSAGESYNEQFF
TRBJ2-7 TRBV7-9 - - TGTGCCAGCAGCTTTAAGAGGGAATCCTCCGAGCAGTACTTC CASSFKRESSEQYF
TRBJ2-1 TRBV6-4 - - TGTGCCAGCAGTGACTCTGGGGGAGAGCAGTTCTTC CASSDSGGEQFF
TRBJ2-3 TRBV4-3 - - TGCGCCAGCAGCCAAGATCGTGAGGGGTCCAAGGGAGATACGCAGTATTTT CASSQDREGSKGDTQYF
TRBJ2-7 TRBV9 - - TGTGCCAGCAGTGAGGGCCGGAGGACACACGAGCAGTACTTC CASSEGRRTHEQYF
TRBJ1-4 TRBV5-4 - - TGTGCCAGCAGCTTGGACAGGGACCCGGCTAATGAAAAACTGTTTTTT CASSLDRDPANEKLFF
TRBJ2-2 TRBV4-3 - - TGCGCCAGCAGCCAGAGGATAAACACCGGGGAGCTGTTTTTT CASSQRINTGELFF
TRBJ1-5 TRBV18 - - TGTGCCAGCTCACCCGAGAGGGATCAGCCCCAGCATTTT CASSPERDQPQHF
TRBJ1-2 TRBV28 - - TGTGCCAGCAGTACCGCAGCGGGGGCTAACTATGGCTACACCTTC CASSTAAGANYGYTF
TRBJ2-5 TRBV6-5 - - TGTGCCAGCAGTTACCTTCTGGGTGGCCAAGAGACCCAGTACTTC CASSYLLGGQETQYF
TRBJ1-5 TRBV19 - - TGTGCCAGTAGTATTTGGCCATGGGGGGCTAGCAATCAGCCCCAGCATTTT CASSIWPWGASNQPQHF
TRBJ2-5 TRBV18 - - TGTGCCAGCTCACCACGGGGCCAGGCCCAAGAGACCCAGTACTTC CASSPRGQAQETQYF
TRBJ1-6 TRBV6-6 - - TGTGCCAGCAGTTACTCGCAGAATTCACCCCTCCACTTT CASSYSQNSPLHF
TRBJ2-5 TRBV21-1 - - TGTGCCAGCAGCAAAGAATTCGGAGAGACCCAGTACTTC CASSKEFGETQYF
TRBJ1-5 TRBV27 - few TGTGCCAGCAGTTTATCGACAGGTGGAGGTCAGCCCCAGCATTTT CASSLSTGGGQPQHF
TRBJ2-3 TRBV7-9 - - TGTGCCAGCAGCCCCCGCGAAAGGGCCGGAGGAACAGATACGCAGTATTTT CASSPRERAGGTDTQYF
TRBJ2-1 TRBV5-1 - - TGCGCCAGCAGTGACCCCAGCTCCTACAATGAGCAGTTCTTC CASSDPSSYNEQFF
TRBJ1-1 TRBV7-9 - - TGTGCCAGCAGCGCCCGGGGGTCCGGCTTTCCTTCCGGCACTGAAGCTTTCTTT CASSARGSGFPSGTEAFF
TRBJ2-7 TRBV28 - - TGTGCCAGCAAAGCAGGGAGCTTGGGTACCGACGAGCAGTACTTC CASKAGSLGTDEQYF
TRBJ2-1 TRBV9 TRBD2 - TGTGCCAGCAGCGGCCCTATATCTAGCGGGGGTATTGAGCAGTTCTTC CASSGPISSGGIEQFF
TRBJ1-4 TRBV4-3 - - TGCGCCAGCAGCAAAAGCGGTCCCGCAACTAATGAAAAACTGTTTTTT CASSKSGPATNEKLFF
TRBJ2-2 TRBV29-1 - - TGCAGCGTTTCTAGGGCGAACACCGGGGAGCTGTTTTTT CSVSRANTGELFF
TRBJ2-1 TRBV27 TRBD1 few TGTGCCAGCAGTCCGACCCGGACAGGGAGCAACAATGAGCAGTTCTTC CASSPTRTGSNNEQFF
TRBJ1-1 TRBV29-1 - medium-sized TGCAGCGTTGTGGATCAAGTAGGCACTGAAGCTTTCTTT CSVVDQVGTEAFF
TRBJ1-1 TRBV7-9 - - TGTGCCAGCCAGAGGGGAGGCACACGGAACACTGAAGCTTTCTTT CASQRGGTRNTEAFF
TRBJ2-5 TRBV4-2 TRBD2 once TGTGCCAGCAGCCAGGGCGGGGGGGGAGAGACCCAGTACTTC CASSQGGGGETQYF
TRBJ2-1 TRBV27 TRBD2 few TGTGCCAGCAGTTTAAACCTAGCGGGGAATGAGCAGTTCTTC CASSLNLAGNEQFF
TRBJ2-6 TRBV28 - - TGTGCCAGCAGTTTCGGGGACGGTGGTTCTGGGGCCAACGTCCTGACTTTC CASSFGDGGSGANVLTF
TRBJ1-6 TRBV6-4 - - TGTGCCAGCAGTGACAGGGATAATTCACCCCTCCACTTT CASSDRDNSPLHF
TRBJ2-5 TRBV5-1 TRBD1 - TGCGCCAGCAGCTCTGGGACAGGGGTTGAGACCCAGTACTTC CASSSGTGVETQYF
TRBJ2-3 TRBV7-9 TRBD2 - TGTGCCAGCAGCTTGGGACTAGCGGGAGATACGCAGTATTTT CASSLGLAGDTQYF
TRBJ2-3 TRBV5-1 - - TGCGCCAGCAAGGGGTTTAGCACAGATACGCAGTATTTT CASKGFSTDTQYF
TRBJ1-1 TRBV11-3 - once TGTGCCAGCAGCTTAGGAGTCGGACGAACAAGGAACACTGAAGCTTTCTTT CASSLGVGRTRNTEAFF
TRBJ2-2 TRBV7-2 TRBD2 - TGTGCCAGCAGCCCCGGACTAGTCGGGGAGCTGTTTTTT CASSPGLVGELFF
TRBJ1-4 TRBV7-2 - - TGTGCCAGCAGCTCCTCGCAGGGCGATAATGAAAAACTGTTTTTT CASSSSQGDNEKLFF
TRBJ2-1 TRBV5-1 - - TGCGCCAGCAGCCCGCAGGTGGGAGCCGGATACAATGAGCAGTTCTTC CASSPQVGAGYNEQFF
TRBJ2-3 TRBV6-1 TRBD1 - TGTGCCAGCAGTCTGGACAGGGATGAGTATTTT CASSLDRDEYF